These 26 T cell receptor beta chains were all obtained from the same sample, sequenced in a study of response to subunit inactivated influenza vaccine. From the RT-PCR reads, TCRdb called clonotypes with MiXCR, one entry per CDR3 protein. The repertoire includes a few hundred thousand distinct CDR3 sequences, 20% to 25% of them detected once, and 10% sits in the top ten. Source: PBMCs from blood, taken less than 22 months after vaccination. The receptors shown here come from a man aged 50 to 69 who received an inactivated influenza vaccine.

The chain carries TRBV9 and TRBJ1-5; D is perhaps TRBD1 (5 bases). The length of the CDR3 is 15 residues. Trimming removed 0 bases from V and 0 bases from J, with 7 bases in between. The V gene's germline CDR1 is SGDLS and CDR2 YYNGEE. CDR3 DNA: TGTGCCAGCAGCGTAGCGGGGGATAGCAATCAGCCCCAGCATTTT. This translates into CASSVAGDSNQPQHF.

The chain carries TRBV10-3 and TRBJ2-3; D is possibly TRBD1 or TRBD2 (5 bases each). The CDR3 has 15 residues. Trimming took 7 bases from V and 1 from J, leaving 15 bases between them. Germline V CDR1 and CDR2: ENHRY, SYGVKD. The CDR3 reads CAITSDGTGTDTQYF. The DNA of the CDR3 is TGTGCCATCACCTCCGACGGGACGGGCACAGATACGCAGTATTTT.

The chain joins TRBV28 to TRBJ1-2; possible D gene TRBD1, 5 bases. The CDR3 runs to 15 residues. CDR1 is MDHEN and CDR2 is SYDVKM in the germline V gene. V shed 5 bases and J shed 2 bases, with 15 bases lying between them. CDR3 bases: TGTGCCAGCAGTCTCCCCCGGGACTCAAACTATGGCTACACCTTC. It translates to CASSLPRDSNYGYTF.

V gene TRBV5-1 combines with J gene TRBJ1-2, with D possibly matching TRBD1 (6 bases). This CDR3 contains 16 residues. The germline CDR1 and CDR2 sequences are SGHRS and YFSETQ. Trimming stripped 0 bases from V and 7 bases from J, with 19 bases between. Here the CDR3 reads CASSLGQEEAYGGYTF. In nucleotides, the CDR3 is TGCGCCAGCAGCTTGGGACAGGAGGAAGCGTATGGTGGCTACACCTTC. The full variable domain, rest sourced from reference TRBV5-1 and TRBJ1-2, is KAGVTQTPRYLIKTRGQQVTLSCSPISGHRSVSWYQQTPGQGLQFLFEYFSETQRNKGNFPGRFSGRQFSNSRSEMNVSTLELGDSALYLCASSLGQEEAYGGYTFGSGTRLTVV.

The chain recombines TRBV10-2 with TRBJ1-1; perhaps TRBD1 as D (6 bases). CDR1 and CDR2 (germline): WSHSY, SAAADI. Trimming left V 8 bases short and J 1 base short, with 17 bases between. CDR3 length: 15 amino acids. For the CDR3, the DNA is TGCGCCAGCTTTGGGGCGACAGGATGGAACACTGAAGCTTTCTTT. Translating it yields CASFGATGWNTEAFF.

This clonotype was recorded only once. One end of the junction is discordant with germline, which a read error may explain. J is TRBJ1-2 and V is TRBV14, with TRBD1 as a possible D gene (5 bases). Germline CDR1 and CDR2: SGHDN and FVKESK. The length of the CDR3 is 14 residues. CDR3 sequence (DNA): TGTGCCAGCAGCCCCCTTGGCGGGGGATCAAGCTACATCTTC. Encoded protein: CASSPLGGGSSYIF.

The sample holds many counts of this clonotype. This sequence joins TRBV12-3 or TRBV12-4 and TRBJ1-1; D gene unclear. Trimming left V 4 bases short and J 0 bases short, with 18 bases between. The CDR3 covers 17 residues. Here the CDR3 reads CASSSMGGGIMNTEAFF. CDR3 nucleotide sequence: TGTGCCAGCAGTTCTATGGGCGGCGGCATAATGAACACTGAAGCTTTCTTT.

This clonotype was picked up a small number of times. The chain is built from TRBV7-9 and TRBJ1-1, with D unclear. The V end was cut by 2 bases, the J end by 8 bases, with 9 bases between. The CDR3 has 12 amino acids. Per germline, CDR1 SEHNR and CDR2 FQNEAQ (reference sequence). The CDR3 DNA sequence: TGTGCCAGCAGCTTAATGGAGACCGAAGCTTTCTTT. Amino acid sequence: CASSLMETEAFF. Full variable domain (rest looked up from reference TRBV7-9 and TRBJ1-1): DTGVSQNPRHKITKRGQNVTFRCDPISEHNRLYWYRQTLGQGPEFLTYFQNEAQLEKSRLLSDRFSAERPKGSFSTLEIQRTEQGDSAMYLCASSLMETEAFFGQGTRLTVV.

This clonotype came up a few times. The rearrangement joins TRBV4-1 to TRBJ1-2; possibly TRBD1 for D (5 bases). The V gene lost 2 bases and the J gene lost 4 bases, with 20 bases spanning the gap. This CDR3 spans 17 amino acids. CDR1 MGHRA and CDR2 YSYEKL come from the germline V gene. In DNA, the CDR3 is TGCGCCAGCAGCCAAATTTCCCTGCGGGGGGTCGGCTATGGCTACACCTTC. This translates into CASSQISLRGVGYGYTF.

The table lists this clonotype with a few counts. The genes are TRBV29-1 and TRBJ2-7; 12 bases agree with TRBD1. Germline V lookup: CDR1 SQVTM, CDR2 ANQGSEA. This CDR3 contains 14 residues. Losses at the gene ends were 6 bases for V and 4 bases for J; bases not matched to a gene: 7. CDR3 protein: CSVAPGQGAYEQYF. CDR3 DNA sequence: TGCAGCGTCGCCCCGGGACAGGGGGCTTACGAGCAGTACTTC.

The rearrangement links TRBV5-6 to TRBJ1-4; 9 nucleotides agree with TRBD1. This CDR3 has 14 residues. CDR1 SGHDT and CDR2 YYEEEE come from the germline V gene. Losses at the gene ends were 4 bases for V and 6 bases for J; bases not matched to a gene: 4. The chain's CDR3 is CASSQDRGYEKLFF. The DNA for the CDR3 is TGTGCCAGCAGCCAGGACAGGGGATATGAAAAACTGTTTTTT.

This chain joins TRBV12-3 or TRBV12-4 and TRBJ2-7, with D perhaps matching TRBD2 (5 bases). The ends were cut back, 6 bases at V and 5 bases at J, with 20 bases in the middle. The CDR3 is 15 residues long. The CDR3 DNA follows: TGTGCCAGCAGCCTAGTGGGGAGTCTCTCAGACGAGCAGTACTTC. The encoded protein is CASSLVGSLSDEQYF.

There are many counts of this clonotype. The CDR3 nucleotides are TGTGCCAGCAGCCTAAGGGGGATCAATCAGCCCCAGCATTTT. Translation: CASSLRGINQPQHF. This rearrangement joins TRBV28 to TRBJ1-5; weak D call: TRBD1 (6 bases). The ends were cut back, 6 bases at V and 3 bases at J, with 12 bases in the middle. This CDR3 is 14 amino acids long. In germline, CDR1 is MDHEN, CDR2 SYDVKM.

In this sample, this clonotype turned up a few times. This sequence joins TRBV4-2 and TRBJ2-7, with 7 bases matching TRBD1. Germline V gene data show CDR1 as LGHNA and CDR2 as YNFKEQ. The CDR3 contains 15 residues. Germline trimming cut 4 bases from V and 1 base from J; bases unmatched to any gene: 7. CDR3 bases: TGTGCCAGCAGCCCCACAGGGGTAGGGTCCTACGAGCAGTACTTC. This encodes CASSPTGVGSYEQYF.

The chain combines TRBV25-1 with TRBJ2-3; perhaps TRBD2 as D (5 bases). There are 13 residues in the CDR3. Trimming removed 6 bases at V and 2 bases at J, with 9 bases between. Germline V CDR1 and CDR2: MGHDK, SYGVNS. The CDR3 sequence: CASSSLDTDTQYF. The CDR3 nucleotides read TGTGCCAGCAGCTCACTAGACACAGATACGCAGTATTTT.

The rearrangement joins TRBV24-1 to TRBJ2-3, with D perhaps TRBD2 (6 bases). The CDR3 runs to 13 residues. V was clipped by 7 bases and J by 2 bases, with 9 bases between them. Germline V lookup: CDR1 KGHDR, CDR2 SFDVKD. The CDR3 DNA reads as TGTGCCACCAGGGGCGGGATCACAGATACGCAGTATTTT. The encoded protein is CATRGGITDTQYF.

The chain employs TRBV5-1 and TRBJ2-3; D ambiguous. The CDR3 is made up of 14 amino acids. V lost 1 base and J 0 bases, leaving 6 bases between the germline ends. CDR1 is SGHRS and CDR2 is YFSETQ in the germline V gene. The CDR3 DNA reads as TGCGCCAGCAGCTTGCCCGGTAGCACAGATACGCAGTATTTT. Its protein is CASSLPGSTDTQYF.

This rearrangement joins TRBV20-1 to TRBJ2-3, with 8 positions matching TRBD2. From germline, CDR1 is DFQATT and CDR2 SNEGSKA (reference sequence). V was clipped by 6 bases and J by 3 bases; unmatched bases: 2. This CDR3 has 12 amino acids. For the CDR3, the DNA is TGCAGTGCGGGGACTAGAACAGATACGCAGTATTTT. Amino acid sequence: CSAGTRTDTQYF.

This rearrangement joins TRBV4-1 to TRBJ2-2, with D possibly being TRBD1 (6 bases). The CDR3 sequence is 17 residues long. Germline V lookup: CDR1 MGHRA, CDR2 YSYEKL. Trimming took 0 bases from V and 2 from J, leaving 13 bases between them. DNA of the CDR3: TGCGCCAGCAGCCAAGATATCCCGGACAGAAACACCGGGGAGCTGTTTTTT. Its translation: CASSQDIPDRNTGELFF.

This chain links TRBV20-1 with TRBJ1-4; unclear D gene. Germline V gene sequence: CDR1 DFQATT, CDR2 SNEGSKA (reference sequence). V was shortened by 0 bases and J by 4 bases, with 9 bases between the two germline ends. The CDR3 spans 14 residues. The CDR3: CSARDRHHNEKLFF. Here the CDR3 DNA reads TGCAGTGCTAGAGATAGACACCATAATGAAAAACTGTTTTTT.

This clonotype was observed a handful of times. V is TRBV4-1 and J is TRBJ2-5; either TRBD1 or TRBD2 may fit D (5 bases each). In germline, CDR1 is MGHRA, CDR2 YSYEKL. Deletions cut 2 bases from V and 5 bases from J, with 12 bases between. There are 14 residues in the CDR3. CDR3 sequence reads: CASSQWGIGETQYF. In nucleotides, the CDR3 is TGCGCCAGCAGCCAATGGGGGATCGGGGAGACCCAGTACTTC.

This clonotype appeared many times. V and J are TRBV5-1 and TRBJ2-2, with TRBD2 as a possible D gene (6 bases). V dropped 3 bases and J dropped 6 bases, with 18 bases sitting between them. The CDR3 spans 16 residues. The germline gives CDR1 SGHRS, CDR2 YFSETQ. The CDR3 DNA reads as TGCGCCAGCAGCTCGTGGGGGGAGATAAGCGCCGGGGAGCTGTTTTTT. Amino acid sequence: CASSSWGEISAGELFF.

This clonotype was seen a handful of times. The chain combines TRBV6-5 with TRBJ1-5, with a tentative D call TRBD1 (6 bases). The CDR3 runs to 16 residues. The germline V gene has CDR1 MNHEY and CDR2 SVGAGI. V lost 0 bases and J lost 1, with 10 bases in between. CDR3 in DNA: TGTGCCAGCAGTTACTCGAGAGGGGGGAGCAATCAGCCCCAGCATTTT. This translates into CASSYSRGGSNQPQHF.

This clonotype showed up many times. The J gene is TRBJ2-2, the V gene TRBV27, with D uncertain. The CDR3 contains 18 residues. CDR1 is MNHEY and CDR2 is SMNVEV in the germline V gene (reference sequence). V lost 5 bases and J 5 bases, leaving 24 bases between the germline ends. The CDR3 is CASSPRETLGKRTGELFF. The CDR3 DNA sequence: TGTGCCAGCAGTCCTAGAGAGACTTTAGGGAAGCGAACCGGGGAGCTGTTTTTT.

This chain links TRBV30 with TRBJ1-1, with a tentative D call TRBD1 (5 bases). V was shortened by 2 bases and J by 1 base, with 11 bases between the two germline ends. Germline CDR1 is GTSNPN and CDR2 is SVGIG (reference sequence). The CDR3 has 14 amino acids. In DNA, the CDR3 is TGTGCCTGGAGTCCACCGGGGGAGAACACTGAAGCTTTCTTT. Translation gives CAWSPPGENTEAFF.

This clonotype was seen many times. This chain uses TRBV20-1 with TRBJ1-5; D perhaps matches TRBD1 (6 bases). CDR1 DFQATT and CDR2 SNEGSKA come from the germline V gene (reference sequence). Trimming took off 4 bases at V and 0 bases at J, with 13 bases between the two ends. CDR3 length: 15 amino acids. The CDR3 here is CSATRGDLSNQPQHF. The CDR3 DNA sequence: TGCAGTGCTACCAGGGGAGATCTTAGCAATCAGCCCCAGCATTTT.